These T cell receptor beta chains were read from a single sample in a study of blood T cell repertoires in COVID-19. Method: immunoSEQ multiplex PCR; TCRdb's copy keeps in-frame clones and lacks some. The sample includes roughly 410,000 clones, 89% of them seen just once. The sequenced sample consisted of peripheral blood. The receptors come from a man aged 35-49 years with acute or convalescent COVID-19. CDR3s include the opening cysteine and the closing phenylalanine or tryptophan. Each record gives: D gene, clone size, J gene, V gene, CDR3 protein, CDR3 DNA. A D gene is named only where the DNA matches it firmly. Where a row states a size, it is once, few, many or the class of an expanded clone; other rows omit it.

.,.,TRBJ1-4,TRBV6-5,CASSPRGATNEKLFF,TGTGCCAGCAGTCCCCGGGGGGCAACTAATGAAAAACTGTTTTTT
.,.,TRBJ1-2,TRBV10-3,CAISEKAQGENGYTF,TGTGCCATCAGTGAAAAGGCGCAGGGTGAAAATGGCTACACCTTC
TRBD2,.,TRBJ2-7,TRBV15,CATSRVGGPREQYF,TGTGCCACCAGCAGAGTGGGAGGGCCGAGGGAGCAGTACTTC
TRBD1,.,TRBJ2-4,TRBV7-2,CASRDRGLLVNIQYF,TGTGCCAGCAGGGACAGGGGGCTGTTGGTAAACATTCAGTACTTC
.,.,TRBJ2-7,TRBV7-2,CASSLEGTGVYEQYF,TGTGCCAGCAGCTTAGAAGGGACGGGGGTCTACGAGCAGTACTTC
.,.,TRBJ2-1,TRBV29-1,CSVFLRAEGNEQFF,TGCAGCGTTTTTCTACGGGCCGAGGGAAATGAGCAGTTCTTC
TRBD1,.,TRBJ2-2,TRBV4-2,CASSQVYRGSGELFF,TGTGCCAGCAGCCAAGTCTACAGGGGGTCCGGGGAGCTGTTTTTT
.,.,TRBJ1-1,TRBV24-1,CATTGRPDTEAFF,TGTGCCACCACTGGCAGGCCCGACACTGAAGCTTTCTTT
TRBD1,few,TRBJ1-5,TRBV7-9,CASSLGQGEGSNQPQHF,TGTGCCAGCAGCTTAGGACAGGGGGAGGGAAGCAATCAGCCCCAGCATTTT
TRBD1,.,TRBJ1-4,TRBV28,CASNTRTGANEKLFF,TGTGCCAGCAACACCCGGACAGGCGCGAATGAAAAACTGTTTTTT
.,.,TRBJ2-3,TRBV5-6,CASSLSGVHDTQYF,TGTGCCAGCAGCTTATCCGGGGTCCACGACACGCAGTATTTT
.,.,TRBJ1-4,TRBV4-3,CASSQEEGAEKLFF,TGCGCCAGCAGCCAAGAGGAGGGAGCTGAAAAACTGTTTTTT
TRBD2,.,TRBJ2-3,TRBV27,CASNPTSGPWATQYF,TGTGCCAGCAACCCAACTAGCGGGCCCTGGGCCACGCAGTATTTT
TRBD2,.,TRBJ2-7,TRBV5-1,CASTPREGRRAQSEQYF,TGCGCCAGCACTCCGCGGGAGGGCCGACGGGCACAAAGCGAGCAGTACTTC
.,.,TRBJ1-1,TRBV5-4,CASSLVQGTEAFF,TGTGCCAGCAGCTTGGTCCAGGGCACTGAAGCTTTCTTT
TRBD1,.,TRBJ2-3,TRBV27,CASRTRDREINTDTQYF,TGTGCCAGCAGGACCCGGGACAGAGAAATTAACACAGATACGCAGTATTTT
.,.,TRBJ2-5,TRBV5-1,CASRESSGGETQYF,TGCGCCAGCAGGGAGAGTAGCGGTGGAGAGACCCAGTACTTC
TRBD1,.,TRBJ2-7,TRBV5-5,CASSLRTGSYEQYF,TGTGCCAGCAGCCTTCGGACAGGCTCCTACGAGCAGTACTTC
TRBD2,.,TRBJ2-3,TRBV3-1/TRBV3-2,CASSRSGSTDTQYF,TGTGCCAGCAGCCGTAGCGGGAGTACAGATACGCAGTATTTT
TRBD2,.,TRBJ2-1,TRBV10-3,CAISENSGGRNEQFF,TGTGCCATCAGTGAGAATTCGGGAGGACGCAATGAGCAGTTCTTC
TRBD1,once,TRBJ1-4,TRBV18,CASSPGGQGGEKLFF,TGTGCCAGCTCACCCGGAGGACAGGGTGGTGAAAAACTGTTTTTT
.,.,TRBJ1-2,TRBV9,CASSGTKQGYTF,TGTGCCAGCAGCGGGACAAAGCAGGGCTACACCTTC
TRBD2,once,TRBJ2-1,TRBV19,CASMPASGIGNEQFF,TGTGCCAGTATGCCAGCTAGCGGGATTGGGAATGAGCAGTTCTTC
TRBD2,.,TRBJ2-7,TRBV5-1,CASSFGTSGGYEQYF,TGCGCCAGCAGCTTTGGGACTAGCGGGGGGTACGAGCAGTACTTC
TRBD1,.,TRBJ1-1,TRBV6-1,CASSDDRGRNTEAFF,TGTGCCAGCAGTGACGACAGGGGGCGGAACACTGAAGCTTTCTTT
TRBD1,.,TRBJ1-2,TRBV9,CASSVVSPVPGQEDYGYTF,TGTGCCAGCAGCGTAGTCTCCCCTGTACCGGGACAGGAGGACTATGGCTACACCTTC
TRBD1,.,TRBJ1-1,TRBV28,CASKYGLDRANTEAFF,TGTGCCAGCAAGTACGGACTGGACAGGGCGAACACTGAAGCTTTCTTT
.,.,TRBJ2-5,TRBV7-6,CASSLGRQETQYF,TGTGCCAGCAGCTTAGGGCGGCAAGAGACCCAGTACTTC
.,.,TRBJ2-7,TRBV11-2,CASSPGARGGSYEQYF,TGTGCCAGCAGCCCAGGCGCTCGTGGAGGGTCCTACGAGCAGTACTTC
TRBD1,.,TRBJ1-6,TRBV23-1,CASSLFRTGRNSPLHF,TGCGCCAGCAGCCTGTTTCGGACAGGGCGAAATTCACCCCTCCACTTT
.,few,TRBJ2-2,TRBV19,CASSAARVGGELFF,TGTGCCAGTAGTGCCGCCCGGGTGGGCGGGGAGCTGTTTTTT
TRBD1,.,TRBJ1-1,TRBV28,CASSTDRENTEAFF,TGTGCCAGCAGTACCGACAGGGAGAACACTGAAGCTTTCTTT
.,.,TRBJ1-5,TRBV6-5,CASSPRPGDQPQHF,TGTGCCAGCAGCCCCCGCCCGGGGGATCAGCCCCAGCATTTT
TRBD2,.,TRBJ2-2,TRBV7-7,CASSSSGWGGMSDTGELFF,TGTGCTAGCAGCTCTTCCGGGTGGGGAGGGATGAGTGACACCGGGGAGCTGTTTTTT
TRBD2,.,TRBJ2-2,TRBV5-1,CASSFLAGGSTGELFF,TGCGCCAGCAGCTTTCTAGCGGGAGGAAGCACCGGGGAGCTGTTTTTT
TRBD2,.,TRBJ2-5,TRBV5-1,CASSLIASGGQETQYF,TGCGCCAGCAGCTTGATCGCTAGCGGGGGCCAAGAGACCCAGTACTTC
.,.,TRBJ1-4,TRBV16,CASSPGQRNEKLFF,TGTGCCAGCAGCCCCGGACAGAGAAATGAAAAACTGTTTTTT
TRBD1,once,TRBJ2-5,TRBV29-1,CSVAYKGNRGITETQYF,TGCAGCGTTGCCTATAAGGGGAACAGGGGGATCACAGAGACCCAGTACTTC
TRBD1,.,TRBJ1-1,TRBV20-1,CSASPQGLNTEAFF,TGCAGTGCTAGTCCACAGGGGTTGAACACTGAAGCTTTCTTT
.,.,TRBJ2-7,TRBV18,CASSPRRQGSSYEQYF,TGTGCCAGCTCACCGAGAAGGCAGGGGAGCTCCTACGAGCAGTACTTC
TRBD1,.,TRBJ2-3,TRBV28,CASSLGQGDFDTQYF,TGTGCCAGCAGTCTCGGACAGGGGGATTTCGATACGCAGTATTTT
TRBD1,.,TRBJ2-2,TRBV9,CASSARGLILTGELFF,TGTGCCAGCAGCGCCAGGGGGCTTATTCTCACCGGGGAGCTGTTTTTT
.,.,TRBJ2-3,TRBV18,CASSTGGADTQYF,TGTGCCAGTTCGACAGGAGGCGCAGATACGCAGTATTTT
TRBD2,.,TRBJ2-1,TRBV6-5,CASSRLAGTQQFF,TGTGCCAGCTCACGACTAGCGGGGACCCAGCAGTTCTTC
TRBD2,.,TRBJ2-1,TRBV11-3,CASSQRLAVDYNEQFF,TGTGCCAGCAGCCAACGACTAGCGGTGGATTACAATGAGCAGTTCTTC
.,.,TRBJ1-1,TRBV30,CAWSLGLWNTEAFF,TGTGCCTGGAGTCTGGGACTGTGGAACACTGAAGCTTTCTTT
.,.,TRBJ1-2,TRBV5-4,CASSWDVGGFDGYTF,TGTGCCAGCAGCTGGGATGTGGGGGGTTTCGATGGCTACACCTTC
TRBD1,.,TRBJ2-2,TRBV10-3,CAISESRQGNTGELFF,TGTGCCATCAGTGAGTCCCGACAGGGGAACACCGGGGAGCTGTTTTTT
.,.,TRBJ2-3,TRBV4-2,CASSQGRGSPSTQYF,TGTGCCAGCAGCCAAGGTCGGGGGTCCCCCAGTACGCAGTATTTT
.,.,TRBJ1-1,TRBV19,CASSMWRSNEAFF,TGTGCCAGTAGTATGTGGCGGAGTAACGAAGCTTTCTTT
.,.,TRBJ2-1,TRBV6-5,CASSPGATLYNEQFF,TGTGCCAGCAGTCCAGGGGCTACCCTCTACAATGAGCAGTTCTTC
TRBD1,.,TRBJ1-5,TRBV11-2,CASSSGTGRQPQHF,TGTGCCAGCAGCTCCGGGACAGGAAGACAGCCCCAGCATTTT
TRBD1,.,TRBJ2-7,TRBV10-3,CALRDPGQGFHEQYF,TGTGCCCTCCGGGACCCAGGACAGGGGTTCCACGAGCAGTACTTC
.,once,TRBJ1-6,TRBV5-4,CASAENNSPLHF,TGTGCCAGCGCGGAGAATAATTCACCCCTCCACTTT
TRBD2,.,TRBJ2-3,TRBV4-1,CASSQGAGGGTDTQYF,TGCGCCAGCAGCCAAGGGGCCGGGGGGGGCACAGATACGCAGTATTTT
TRBD1,.,TRBJ1-1,TRBV5-1,CASSFHDRTGDTEAFF,TGCGCCAGCAGCTTCCACGACCGGACAGGAGACACTGAAGCTTTCTTT
TRBD1,.,TRBJ1-2,TRBV28,CASSPGTAQNGYTF,TGTGCCAGCAGTCCCGGGACAGCTCAGAATGGCTACACCTTC
.,.,TRBJ2-3,TRBV13,CASSQASADTQYF,TGTGCCAGCAGCCAAGCTAGCGCAGATACGCAGTATTTT
.,.,TRBJ2-1,TRBV2,CASSDLGYNEQFF,TGTGCCAGCAGTGATCTCGGTTACAATGAGCAGTTCTTC